This TCR beta chain was sequenced in a study of T cells in Graves' hyperthyroidism and ophthalmopathy. The TCR beta CDR3 regions underwent amplification using RNA transcripts as the source. The TCR CDR3 was amplified in a first-round RT-PCR using the HTBI primer set. Using its own MiXCR run on the multiplex PCR reads, TCRdb lists one record per CDR3 protein. Of approximately 400,000 distinct CDR3 sequences in the sample, about 14% are singletons; the top ten hold about 18%. A Clinical Activity Score of at least 3, a NOSPECS grade of at least 4 and a duration under 3 months were recorded in the ophthalmopathy patients. Diagnostic assessment was based on clinical symptoms, serum thyroxine and TRAb, thyroid ultrasound and orbital computed tomography. The V gene lost 3 bases and the J gene lost 2 bases, with 14 bases spanning the gap. Germline V lookup: CDR1 MDHEN, CDR2 SYDVKM. This CDR3 spans 16 amino acids.

This clonotype was counted ten times or more. The chain combines TRBV28 with TRBJ1-5; D is perhaps TRBD1 (5 bases). The sample taken for sequencing was blood. This TCR derives from a woman aged 25 to 39 with Graves' ophthalmopathy. For the CDR3, the DNA is TGTGCCAGCAGTTTGTCGGGGGAGTACCGCAATCAGCCCCAGCATTTT. Protein product: CASSLSGEYRNQPQHF.